This record covers a single T cell receptor beta chain. This sample's treatment: oral pan-JAK inhibitor, 5-10 mg twice daily. RNA extraction was followed by reverse transcription into cDNA, which acted as the sequencing template. Assay: immunoSEQ multiplex PCR; the TCRdb copy retains only in-frame clones and omits some. Seen here are more than 95,000 clones, approximately 60% observed once, and the top ten hold 4.5% to 6%. The V gene's germline CDR1 is SQVTM and CDR2 ANQGSEA. V trimming: 6 bases; J trimming: 7 bases; junction bases outside the gene matches: 2. This CDR3 region has 10 residues. These data come from a study of CD8+ T cells in alopecia areata. Study in general: Treatment of the treated patients consisted of oral tofacitinib, 5 to 10 mg twice daily.

V and J are TRBV29-1 and TRBJ1-1; 7 nucleotides line up with TRBD1. This receptor was taken from a human donor with alopecia areata. Sequences were derived from CD4+ T cells sorted from blood, sampled at week 4, from a patient treated with tofacitinib. This chain's CDR3 is CSVDRSEAFF. The CDR3 nucleotides read TGCAGCGTGGACAGGAGTGAAGCTTTCTTT.